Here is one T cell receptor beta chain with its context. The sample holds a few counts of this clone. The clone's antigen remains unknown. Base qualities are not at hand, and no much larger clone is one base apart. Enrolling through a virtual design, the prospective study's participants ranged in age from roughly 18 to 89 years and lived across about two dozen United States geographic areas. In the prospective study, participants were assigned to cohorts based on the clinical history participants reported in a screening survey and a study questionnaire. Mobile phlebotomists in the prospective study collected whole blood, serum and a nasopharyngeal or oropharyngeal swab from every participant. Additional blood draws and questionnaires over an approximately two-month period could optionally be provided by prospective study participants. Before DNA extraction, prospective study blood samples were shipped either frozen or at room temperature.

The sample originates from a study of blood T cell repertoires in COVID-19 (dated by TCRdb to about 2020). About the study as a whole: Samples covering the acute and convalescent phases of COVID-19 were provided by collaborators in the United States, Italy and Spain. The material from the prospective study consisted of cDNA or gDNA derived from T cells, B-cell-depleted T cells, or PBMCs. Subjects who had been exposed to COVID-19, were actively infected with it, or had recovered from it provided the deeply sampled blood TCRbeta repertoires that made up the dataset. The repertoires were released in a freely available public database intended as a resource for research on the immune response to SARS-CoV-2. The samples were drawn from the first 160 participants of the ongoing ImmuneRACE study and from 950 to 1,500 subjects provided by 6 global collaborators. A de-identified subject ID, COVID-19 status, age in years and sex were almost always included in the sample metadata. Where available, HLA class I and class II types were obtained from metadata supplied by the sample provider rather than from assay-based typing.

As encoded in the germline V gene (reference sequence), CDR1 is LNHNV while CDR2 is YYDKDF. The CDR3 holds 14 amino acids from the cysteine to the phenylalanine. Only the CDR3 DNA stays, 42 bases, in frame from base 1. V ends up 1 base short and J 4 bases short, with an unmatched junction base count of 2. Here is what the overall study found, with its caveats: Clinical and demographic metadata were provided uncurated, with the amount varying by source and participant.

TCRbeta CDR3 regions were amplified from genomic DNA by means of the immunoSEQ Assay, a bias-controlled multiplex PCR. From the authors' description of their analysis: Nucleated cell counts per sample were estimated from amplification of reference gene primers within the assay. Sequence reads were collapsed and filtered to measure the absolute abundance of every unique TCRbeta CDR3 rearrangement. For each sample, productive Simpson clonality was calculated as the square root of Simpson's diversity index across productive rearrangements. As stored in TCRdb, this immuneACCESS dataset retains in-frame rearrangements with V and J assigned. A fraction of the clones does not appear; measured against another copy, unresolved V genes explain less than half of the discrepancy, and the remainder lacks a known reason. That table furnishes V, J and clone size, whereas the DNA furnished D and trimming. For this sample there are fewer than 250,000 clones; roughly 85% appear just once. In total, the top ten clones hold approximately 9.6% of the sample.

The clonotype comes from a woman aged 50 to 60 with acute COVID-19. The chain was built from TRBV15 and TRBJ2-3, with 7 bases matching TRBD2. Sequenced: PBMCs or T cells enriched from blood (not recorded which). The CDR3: CATSRGLAADTQYF. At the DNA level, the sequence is TGTGCCACCAGCAGAGGTCTAGCGGCAGATACGCAGTATTTT.